The source of this T cell receptor (beta chain) is a study of blood T cells in healthy people across ages. Study summary: Capture by template switching was about one barcoded beta molecule per two T cells. Study results and caveats: Unsorted PBMCs prevented conclusive naive versus antigen-experienced comparison.

About this clonotype itself: Its specificity is not known.

Germline CDR1 and CDR2: MDHEN and SYDVKM. Trimming left V 10 bases short and J 8 bases short, with 17 bases between. This CDR3 region has 13 residues. The authors ran a second PCR of about 6 to 11 cycles using a sample-barcoded 5' primer and a J-beta primer mix. A template-switch adaptor containing 12 random nucleotides labeled each cDNA molecule. Via MiXCR, TCRdb re-called the 5' RACE reads, giving one row per CDR3 protein. The sample lists about 680,000 distinct CDR3 sequences, 45% to 50% occurring once. This sequence joins TRBV28 and TRBJ1-4; TRBD1 is a possible D gene (5 bases). The clonotype originates from a woman aged 55-69 years in good health. The sequenced material came from blood. The CDR3 DNA follows: TGTGCCACCTCCGGGGGTTTCAGGGAAAAACTGTTTTTT. Its protein is CATSGGFREKLFF.